The 25 T cell receptor beta chains below come from one sample, sequenced in a study of blood T cell repertoires in COVID-19. Sequencing used immunoSEQ multiplex PCR; TCRdb keeps in-frame clones, though not all of them. The sample has roughly 110,000 clones, about 85% seen once. The sequenced sample was peripheral blood. All receptors derive from a middle-aged man with acute or convalescent COVID-19.

The chain joins TRBV3-1 (or the pseudogene TRBV3-2) to TRBJ1-2; TRBD1 matches at 7 bases. The germline V gene encodes CDR1 LGHDT and CDR2 YNNKEL (reference sequence). CDR3 length: 17 amino acids. V was clipped by 0 bases and J by 0 bases; unmatched bases: 7. The CDR3 coding sequence is TGTGCCAGCAGCCAAGATTTTGGGGGACAGACTAACTATGGCTACACCTTC. This gives the protein CASSQDFGGQTNYGYTF.

This clone was counted only a few times. V gene TRBV6-4 combines with J gene TRBJ2-6; 9 bases map to TRBD2. Germline-derived CDR1 and CDR2 are MRHNA and SNTAGT. Trimming cost V 3 bases and J 0 bases; bases outside gene matches: 0. This CDR3 has 16 residues. The CDR3 DNA reads as TGTGCCAGCAGTGAGACTAGCGGCTCTGGGGCCAACGTCCTGACTTTC. It is translated as CASSETSGSGANVLTF.

The chain recombines TRBV3-1 (or the pseudogene TRBV3-2) with TRBJ2-7; TRBD2 is a possible D gene (6 bases). The CDR3 totals 16 residues. V lost 2 bases and J 1 base, leaving 15 bases between the germline ends. Germline V gene sequence: CDR1 LGHDT, CDR2 YNNKEL (reference sequence). The CDR3 spells CASSQPGTGGSYEQYF. In DNA, the CDR3 is TGTGCCAGCAGCCAACCCGGGACTGGGGGTTCCTACGAGCAGTACTTC.

The V call is TRBV4-3, the J call TRBJ1-2; D not resolved. V gave up 2 bases and J gave up 5 bases, with 9 bases separating them. This CDR3 spans 13 amino acids. CDR1 and CDR2 (germline): LGHNA, YSLEER. The CDR3 here is CASSQTREYGYTF. CDR3 bases: TGCGCCAGCAGCCAAACCCGGGAATATGGCTACACCTTC.

The rearrangement uses TRBV4-1 and TRBJ1-1, with 8 bases aligning to TRBD1. This CDR3 contains 15 residues. CDR1 MGHRA and CDR2 YSYEKL come from the germline V gene. The junction had 8 bases not matched to a gene; V was cut back by 4 bases and J by 4 bases. The CDR3: CASSLRTGRTTEAFF. The CDR3 DNA reads TGCGCCAGCAGCCTAAGGACAGGGCGTACCACTGAAGCTTTCTTT.

V gene TRBV7-2 combines with J gene TRBJ2-3, with 10 bases lining up with TRBD2. Germline V lookup: CDR1 SGHTA, CDR2 FQGNSA. V was clipped by 5 bases and J by 8 bases; unmatched bases: 4. The CDR3 is 13 amino acids. CDR3 DNA sequence: TGTGCCAGCAGCCCTCGGACTAGCGGTACGCAGTATTTT. Protein product: CASSPRTSGTQYF.

This rearrangement joins TRBV7-2 to TRBJ2-3; TRBD2 aligns across 10 bases. Trimming at V came to 8 bases and at J to 1 base, leaving 6 bases not matched to a gene. The CDR3 is 15 residues long. CDR1 and CDR2 (germline): SGHTA, FQGNSA. The CDR3 reads CASRSGGAGTDTQYF. The CDR3 DNA is TGTGCCAGCCGGAGCGGGGGGGCCGGCACAGATACGCAGTATTTT. Full variable domain (rest looked up from reference TRBV7-2 and TRBJ2-3): GAGVSQSPSNKVTEKGKDVELRCDPISGHTALYWYRQSLGQGLEFLIYFQGNSAPDKSGLPSDRFSAERTGGSVSTLTIQRTQQEDSAVYLCASRSGGAGTDTQYFGPGTRLTVL.

This chain links TRBV3-1 (or the pseudogene TRBV3-2) with TRBJ2-1, with TRBD1 identical over 12 bases. CDR3 length: 15 residues. Germline CDR1 LGHDT, CDR2 YNNKEL (reference sequence). V shed 0 bases and J 8 bases; nucleotides not matched to a gene: 2. The CDR3 reads CASSQEGTGGHEQFF. CDR3 nucleotide sequence: TGTGCCAGCAGCCAAGAGGGGACAGGGGGCCATGAGCAGTTCTTC.

This rearrangement joins TRBV21-1 to TRBJ1-1; the table's D gene call, TRBD1, was not cross checked with the DNA. TRBV21-1 is described as a pseudogene. This CDR3 has 14 amino acids. The CDR3 loop reads CASSRTGANTEAFF. The CDR3 DNA sequence: TGTGCCAGCAGCCGGACAGGTGCGAACACTGAAGCTTTCTTT.

This clone showed up just a few times. The chain recombines TRBV10-2 with TRBJ2-7; 11 bases match TRBD2. This CDR3 is 15 amino acids long. Germline V gene lookup returns CDR1 WSHSY and CDR2 SAAADI. Losses at the gene ends were 0 bases for V and 3 bases for J; bases not matched to a gene: 1. CDR3 protein: CASSESTSGVYEQYF. The CDR3, as DNA: TGCGCCAGCAGTGAGTCGACTAGCGGGGTCTACGAGCAGTACTTC.

The chain joins TRBV19 to TRBJ2-1; maybe TRBD2 (5 bases). The CDR3 has 15 amino acids. The germline CDR1 and CDR2 sequences are LNHDA and SQIVND (reference sequence). V shed 0 bases and J shed 1 base, with 7 bases lying between them. CDR3 residues: CASSIDRGSYNEQFF. For the CDR3, the DNA is TGTGCCAGTAGTATAGACCGGGGTTCCTACAATGAGCAGTTCTTC.

This clone was detected only a few times. This rearrangement joins TRBV7-3 to TRBJ2-1; D perhaps matches TRBD2 (5 bases). CDR1 is SGHTA and CDR2 is FQGTGA in the germline V gene. This CDR3 is 14 amino acids long. V shed 4 bases and J shed 2 bases, with 9 bases lying between them. The chain's CDR3 is CASSSGVPYNEQFF. The CDR3 DNA reads as TGTGCCAGCAGCTCCGGGGTTCCCTACAATGAGCAGTTCTTC.

This clone has just one count. The rearrangement links TRBV10-1 to TRBJ2-3; the match to TRBD1 covers 8 bases. Germline V gene data show CDR1 as WNHNN and CDR2 as SYGVQD (reference sequence). The CDR3 runs 14 residues. V dropped 5 bases and J dropped 4; count of bases not matched to a gene: 5. The CDR3 reads CASSLTGDPDTQYF. In DNA form, the CDR3 reads TGCGCCAGCAGTCTGACAGGGGATCCAGATACGCAGTATTTT.

This clone has only a few counts. The chain links TRBV3-1 (or the pseudogene TRBV3-2) to TRBJ2-7; TRBD2 agrees at 8 bases. The V and J ends lost 4 bases and 2 bases, in that order; junction bases with no gene match: 10. Germline assignment: CDR1 LGHDT and CDR2 YNNKEL (reference sequence). The CDR3 runs 16 residues. In DNA form, the CDR3 reads TGTGCCAGCAGCCCAAGAGGCCAGCGGGGGACCTACGAGCAGTACTTC. It encodes CASSPRGQRGTYEQYF.

This clone has just a few counts. The gene calls are TRBV4-1 and TRBJ2-7, with 9 bases matching TRBD1. Trimming removed 4 bases from V and 2 bases from J; junction bases left unmatched: 6. This CDR3 spans 15 amino acids. CDR1 and CDR2 (germline): MGHRA, YSYEKL. The DNA of the CDR3 is TGCGCCAGCAGCCGTATACAGGGGGCCGCCTACGAGCAGTACTTC. Translated, it gives CASSRIQGAAYEQYF.

The rearrangement joins TRBV3-1 (or the pseudogene TRBV3-2) to TRBJ2-3; tentative D call: TRBD2 (6 bases). The CDR3 runs to 15 residues. V gave up 2 bases and J gave up 2 bases, with 11 bases separating them. CDR1 and CDR2 from the germline V gene are LGHDT and YNNKEL (reference sequence). CDR3 region: CASSQRLASTDTQYF. In nucleotides, the CDR3 is TGTGCCAGCAGCCAAAGGCTAGCGTCCACAGATACGCAGTATTTT.

V usage is TRBV21-1 and J usage is TRBJ2-3; TRBD2 reflects the table's D call only, with no check against the DNA. TRBV21-1 is designated a pseudogene. This CDR3 contains 21 residues. CDR3 amino acids: CASSKDRVGLAGGLSTDTQYF. The DNA for the CDR3 is TGTGCCAGCAGCAAAGATAGGGTTGGGCTAGCGGGAGGACTTAGCACAGATACGCAGTATTTT.

Only one count was recorded for this clone. The chain recombines TRBV29-1 with TRBJ2-1, with 8 bases aligning to TRBD2. This CDR3 has 11 residues. Germline V gene data show CDR1 as SQVTM and CDR2 as ANQGSEA. Losses at the gene ends were 7 bases for V and 4 bases for J; bases not matched to a gene: 0. The CDR3 DNA reads as TGCAGCGGACTAGCGTACAATGAGCAGTTCTTC. It is translated as CSGLAYNEQFF.

The chain recombines TRBV7-2 with TRBJ1-2; D may be TRBD1 (5 bases). The CDR3 is 17 amino acids. Germline values: CDR1 SGHTA, CDR2 FQGNSA. V was pared by 5 bases and J by 2 bases, with 21 bases between. CDR3: CASSPFSGALSNYGYTF. The CDR3 nucleotides are TGTGCCAGCAGCCCCTTTAGCGGGGCCCTCTCCAACTATGGCTACACCTTC.

The V and J genes are TRBV20-1 and TRBJ2-5; the D is unclear. This CDR3 region has 12 residues. V was shortened by 3 bases and J by 2 bases, with 7 bases between the two germline ends. CDR1 DFQATT and CDR2 SNEGSKA come from the germline V gene (reference sequence). The CDR3 DNA reads as TGCAGTGCTAGTATCCAGCAAGAGACCCAGTACTTC. Protein product: CSASIQQETQYF.

The rearrangement links TRBV5-4 to TRBJ1-5; D might be TRBD1 (6 bases). Per germline, CDR1 SGHNT and CDR2 YYREEE (reference sequence). CDR3 size: 14 residues. Trimming removed 0 bases from V and 5 bases from J, with 9 bases in between. In DNA form, the CDR3 reads TGTGCCAGCAGCTTGGGGGGGCCGGATCAGCCCCAGCATTTT. Its protein is CASSLGGPDQPQHF.

This chain connects TRBV18 to TRBJ2-3; no clear D gene. The CDR3 is made up of 12 amino acids. Germline CDR1 KGHSH, CDR2 LQKENI. V lost 6 bases, J lost 0 bases, and 4 bases lay in between. The CDR3 here is CASSSSTDTQYF. The CDR3 DNA sequence: TGTGCCAGCTCCTCTAGCACAGATACGCAGTATTTT.

The chain has TRBV6-6 and TRBJ1-5; D not resolved. Germline-derived CDR1 and CDR2 are MNHNY and SVGAGI (reference sequence). There are 16 residues in the CDR3. V lost 7 bases and J lost 0, with 16 bases in between. The CDR3 here is CASNVGRGNSNQPQHF. The CDR3, as DNA: TGTGCCAGCAACGTCGGGAGAGGTAATAGCAATCAGCCCCAGCATTTT.

V gene TRBV28 combines with J gene TRBJ2-7; 11 bases map to TRBD1. This CDR3 contains 15 residues. V shed 10 bases and J 3 bases; nucleotides not matched to a gene: 11. Germline CDR1 and CDR2: MDHEN and SYDVKM. The CDR3 loop reads CATLAPGQGGYEQYF. DNA of the CDR3: TGTGCCACCCTCGCCCCGGGACAGGGGGGCTACGAGCAGTACTTC.

The rearrangement uses TRBV30 and TRBJ1-6; D is unresolved. The CDR3 extends over 14 amino acids. Germline-derived CDR1 and CDR2 are GTSNPN and SVGIG (reference sequence). V was trimmed by 4 bases and J by 0 bases, leaving 7 bases between them. Here the CDR3 reads CAWNQRSYNSPLHF. CDR3 coding DNA: TGTGCCTGGAACCAGCGCTCCTATAATTCACCCCTCCACTTT.